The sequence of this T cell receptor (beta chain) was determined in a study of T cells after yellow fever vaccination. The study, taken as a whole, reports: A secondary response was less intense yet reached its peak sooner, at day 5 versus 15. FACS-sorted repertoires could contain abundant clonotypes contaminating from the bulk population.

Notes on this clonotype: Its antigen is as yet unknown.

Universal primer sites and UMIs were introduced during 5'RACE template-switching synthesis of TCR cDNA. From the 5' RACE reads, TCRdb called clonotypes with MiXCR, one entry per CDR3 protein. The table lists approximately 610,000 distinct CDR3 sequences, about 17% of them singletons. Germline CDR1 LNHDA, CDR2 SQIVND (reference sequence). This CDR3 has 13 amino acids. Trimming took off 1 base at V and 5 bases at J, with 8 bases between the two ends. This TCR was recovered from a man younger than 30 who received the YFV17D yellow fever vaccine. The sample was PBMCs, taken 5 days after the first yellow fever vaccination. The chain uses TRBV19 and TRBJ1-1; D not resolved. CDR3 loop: CASSIAVGTEAFF. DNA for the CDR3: TGTGCCAGTAGTATAGCCGTCGGAACTGAAGCTTTCTTT.